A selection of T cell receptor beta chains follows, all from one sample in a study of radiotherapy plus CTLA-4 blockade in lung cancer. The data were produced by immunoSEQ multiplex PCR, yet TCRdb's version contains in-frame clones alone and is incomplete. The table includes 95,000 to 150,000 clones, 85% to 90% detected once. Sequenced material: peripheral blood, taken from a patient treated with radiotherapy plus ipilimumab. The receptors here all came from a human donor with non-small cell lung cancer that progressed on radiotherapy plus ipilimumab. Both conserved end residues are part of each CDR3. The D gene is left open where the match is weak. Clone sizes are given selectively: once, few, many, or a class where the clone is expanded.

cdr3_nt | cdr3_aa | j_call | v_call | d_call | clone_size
TGTGCCAGCAGCTTGGCCGCCAGGGTCGATGAAAAACTGTTTTTT | CASSLAARVDEKLFF | TRBJ1-4 | TRBV5-6 | NA | NA
TGTGCCTGGTGTCGCCAGGGCGGTGAAAAACTGTTTTTT | CAWCRQGGEKLFF | TRBJ1-4 | TRBV30 | NA | NA
TGTGCCAGCAGCCAAGTGACCGGGACTACTTACTTC | CASSQVTGTTYF | TRBJ2-7 | TRBV4-2 | TRBD2 | NA
TGCGCCAGCAGTCAATTCACAGGGCCGGTCTATGGCTACACCTTC | CASSQFTGPVYGYTF | TRBJ1-2 | TRBV23-1 | NA | few
TGCACCAGCAGCCAAACCGGGACTAGCGGGAAGCGCTCCTACAATGAGCAGTTCTTC | CTSSQTGTSGKRSYNEQFF | TRBJ2-1 | TRBV1 | NA | NA
TGCGCCAGCAGCTTGGAGGGGCAGTGGAATCCAGTGCGGGAGCTGTTTTTT | CASSLEGQWNPVRELFF | TRBJ2-2 | TRBV5-1 | NA | NA
TGCGCCAGCAGCCCCGACGTGGCTGGAAACACCATATATTTT | CASSPDVAGNTIYF | TRBJ1-3 | TRBV10-1 | NA | NA
TGTGCCAGCAGCTTGGCCGGCCGAGGGTCCTACGAGCAGTACTTC | CASSLAGRGSYEQYF | TRBJ2-7 | TRBV5-6 | NA | NA
TGTGCCAGCAGTGCGAAGTCAGGCGGGACAGGGTATAACTATGGCTACACCTTC | CASSAKSGGTGYNYGYTF | TRBJ1-2 | TRBV6-1 | TRBD1 | NA
TGTGCCAGCAGTTACGACGGTACTGGAAACACCATATATTTT | CASSYDGTGNTIYF | TRBJ1-3 | TRBV6-5 | NA | few
TGTGCCATCAGAAAAGGGACTACCGGCGATGAGCAGTTCTTC | CAIRKGTTGDEQFF | TRBJ2-1 | TRBV10-3 | TRBD2 | once
TGCAGCGCGGAAGGGCTCTCCTACAATGAGCAGTTCTTC | CSAEGLSYNEQFF | TRBJ2-1 | TRBV29-1 | NA | once
TGTGCCAGTAGTCTTAGGCTAGCGGGAGGCGAGACAGATACGCAGTATTTT | CASSLRLAGGETDTQYF | TRBJ2-3 | TRBV19 | TRBD2 | NA
TGTGCCAGCAGCCGGAGACAGGGCGGGAACACTGAAGCTTTCTTT | CASSRRQGGNTEAFF | TRBJ1-1 | TRBV11-3 | TRBD1 | NA
TGTGCCAGCAGCCCCCGCCCTGGAGCGGGAGGGTACACCGGGGAGCTGTTTTTT | CASSPRPGAGGYTGELFF | TRBJ2-2 | TRBV11-1 | TRBD2 | NA
TGTGCCTGGAGTGCCGGCCTCTCGGGGGCCCAGCATTTT | CAWSAGLSGAQHF | TRBJ1-5 | TRBV30 | NA | NA
TGCGCCAGCAGCTTGGGAGACTTATACACAGATACGCAGTATTTT | CASSLGDLYTDTQYF | TRBJ2-3 | TRBV5-1 | NA | NA
TGTGCCAGCATATCCGGAACAGGGGGCTTTCAGCCCCAGCATTTT | CASISGTGGFQPQHF | TRBJ1-5 | TRBV6-1 | TRBD1 | NA
TGTGCCAGCAGTGAGGGGACAGGACAGGTCACTGAAGCTTTCTTT | CASSEGTGQVTEAFF | TRBJ1-1 | TRBV6-1 | TRBD1 | NA
TGTGCCAGTAGTCTACAGACATTGAACACTGAAGCTTTCTTT | CASSLQTLNTEAFF | TRBJ1-1 | TRBV19 | NA | few
TGTGCCAGCAGTTTGGCAGAGAACACCGGGGAGCTGTTTTTT | CASSLAENTGELFF | TRBJ2-2 | TRBV27 | NA | NA
TGTGCCAGCAGTTTATTGGGGGATCCCTATGGCTACACCTTC | CASSLLGDPYGYTF | TRBJ1-2 | TRBV25-1 | NA | NA
TGCAGCGTAATCCGAGGGGGCAACCAAGAGACCCAGTACTTC | CSVIRGGNQETQYF | TRBJ2-5 | TRBV29-1 | TRBD1 | NA
TGTGCCAGTAGCGGGGGTCCGACAGGGGATGGCTACACCTTC | CASSGGPTGDGYTF | TRBJ1-2 | TRBV19 | TRBD1 | NA
TGTGCCAGCAGAGGACGGGACAGGAACTACGAGCAGTACTTC | CASRGRDRNYEQYF | TRBJ2-7 | TRBV6-5 | TRBD1 | NA
TGCGCCAGCAGCTTTGACACGCCACTTATCTACGAGCAGTACTTC | CASSFDTPLIYEQYF | TRBJ2-7 | TRBV5-1 | NA | NA
TGTGCCAGCAGCTTCAGGGGGAGCAATCAGCCCCAGCATTTT | CASSFRGSNQPQHF | TRBJ1-5 | TRBV2 | TRBD1 | NA
TGTGCCAGCAGCTTGGAAAGGCATGGGAATGAGCAGTTCTTC | CASSLERHGNEQFF | TRBJ2-1 | TRBV5-4 | NA | NA